This T cell receptor beta chain was recorded in a study of glioma-infiltrating T cells after dendritic cell vaccination. About the research overall: Dendritic cell vaccination trial patients had either newly diagnosed or recurrent glioblastoma.

The length of the CDR3 is 15 residues. V shed 4 bases, J shed 7 bases, and the junction held 10 bases outside the gene matches. Germline-derived CDR1 and CDR2 are SGHTA and FQGNSA. TCRB CDR3 was amplified from 2 ug genomic DNA or less. Sequencing was performed with immunoSEQ multiplex PCR; in TCRdb, only in-frame clones are kept and a portion is missing. The sample holds 40,000 to 60,000 clones, approximately 85% seen once. The sequence was collected from a human donor with glioblastoma. This specimen consisted of blood, obtained before dendritic cell vaccination. The chain is built from TRBV7-2 and TRBJ2-1; the match to TRBD2 covers 7 bases. CDR3 DNA: TGTGCCAGCAGCTCACACCCGGGGGGACTTAATGAGCAGTTCTTC. Translated, it gives CASSSHPGGLNEQFF.